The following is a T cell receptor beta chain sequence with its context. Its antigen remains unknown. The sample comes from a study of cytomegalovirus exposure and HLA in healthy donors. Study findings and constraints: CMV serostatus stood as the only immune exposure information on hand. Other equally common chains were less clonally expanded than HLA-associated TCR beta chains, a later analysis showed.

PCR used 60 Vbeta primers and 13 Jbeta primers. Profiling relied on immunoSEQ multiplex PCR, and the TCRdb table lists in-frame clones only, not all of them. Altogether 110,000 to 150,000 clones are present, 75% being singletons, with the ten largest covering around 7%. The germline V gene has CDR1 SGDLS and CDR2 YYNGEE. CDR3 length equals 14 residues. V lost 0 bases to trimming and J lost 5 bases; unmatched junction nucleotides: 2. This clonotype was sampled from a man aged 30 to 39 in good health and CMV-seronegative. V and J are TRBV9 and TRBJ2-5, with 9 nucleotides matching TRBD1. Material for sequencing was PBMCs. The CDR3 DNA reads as TGTGCCAGCAGCGTAGACAGGGGGCAGGAGACCCAGTACTTC. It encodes CASSVDRGQETQYF.